A selection of T cell receptor beta chains follows, all from one sample in a study of OX40 agonist ivuxolimab in advanced cancers. Clones were read by immunoSEQ multiplex PCR, and TCRdb kept only the in-frame ones, dropping some. The sample yields more than 50,000 clones, 75% to 85% seen once. Sequenced material: CD4+ or CD8+ T cells sorted from blood, taken in a trial of the OX40 agonist ivuxolimab. The source is an adult with an advanced solid tumor such as melanoma, head and neck, liver or kidney cancer. The CDR3 runs from the conserved cysteine through the conserved F or W. D genes are given only for firm matches. The size field is filled for only some rows; it gives once, few, many or a size class.

D	V	size	J	DNA	CDR3
.	TRBV2	medium-sized	TRBJ1-1	TGTGCCAGCAGTGAAACAGGGTCGATGAGGGAAGCTTTCTTT	CASSETGSMREAFF
.	TRBV6-5	.	TRBJ1-5	TGTGCCAGCACGGGGAGCAATCAGCCCCAGCATTTT	CASTGSNQPQHF
.	TRBV28	.	TRBJ2-7	TGTGCCAGCAGTTTAACGTGGGTCTCCTTAAGCCCCTACGAGCAGTACTTC	CASSLTWVSLSPYEQYF
.	TRBV18	.	TRBJ1-4	TGTGCCAGCTCATCTTACCGGACGGGAACTAATGAAAAACTGTTTTTT	CASSSYRTGTNEKLFF
.	TRBV11-3	.	TRBJ2-7	TGTGCCAGCAGCTTAACTTCCTACGAGCAGTACTTC	CASSLTSYEQYF
TRBD1	TRBV7-9	.	TRBJ1-3	TGTGCCAGCAGCTTACGACAGGGTGCTGGAAACACCATATATTTT	CASSLRQGAGNTIYF
.	TRBV29-1	few	TRBJ1-1	TGCAGCGTCCCGGGTTTTCCGTCGGACACTGAAGCTTTCTTT	CSVPGFPSDTEAFF
.	TRBV6-5	.	TRBJ2-7	TGTGCCAGCAACCAGCACTCCTACGAGCAGTACTTC	CASNQHSYEQYF
.	TRBV6-5	.	TRBJ1-2	TGTGCCAGCAGTTACGATGGGGGCGACGGCTACACCTTC	CASSYDGGDGYTF
.	TRBV7-6	few	TRBJ1-1	TGTGCCAGCAGCACAGAGGCAAGCACTGAAGCTTTCTTT	CASSTEASTEAFF
.	TRBV6-1	.	TRBJ2-7	TGTGCCAGCAGGCGACAGGCGGATCAGAACGAGCAGTACTTC	CASRRQADQNEQYF
TRBD1	TRBV2	.	TRBJ2-7	TGTGCCAGCAGTGAATTGGGGGACAGGGTTCCCGAGCAGTACTTC	CASSELGDRVPEQYF
.	TRBV5-1	.	TRBJ1-2	TGCGCCAGCAGCCAGACGACGGGGGCCTATGGCTACACCTTC	CASSQTTGAYGYTF
.	TRBV5-6	.	TRBJ1-1	TGTGCCAGCAGCTTGGGCCCGGGGAAGAACACTGAAGCTTTCTTT	CASSLGPGKNTEAFF
TRBD2	TRBV5-1	.	TRBJ2-1	TGCGCCAGCAGTCAGACTAGCGGCACTTATGAGCAGTTCTTC	CASSQTSGTYEQFF
TRBD1	TRBV19	.	TRBJ2-5	TGTGCCAGTGAATCCGGGACAGGGGGCAGGAAGACCCAGTACTTC	CASESGTGGRKTQYF
TRBD1	TRBV19	.	TRBJ2-2	TGTGCCACCAGGGACAGGGGGGGATTCGGGGAGCTGTTTTTT	CATRDRGGFGELFF
TRBD1	TRBV5-1	.	TRBJ1-4	TGCGCCAGCAGCTTGGTTACAGGGGGAGAAAAACTGTTTTTT	CASSLVTGGEKLFF
.	TRBV9	once	TRBJ2-2	TGTGCCAGCAGCGTAGCGGGGAACACCGGGGAGCTGTTTTTC	CASSVAGNTGELFF
TRBD1	TRBV10-1	once	TRBJ2-2	TGCGCCAGCAGTGCTTGGACAGGGGGAATCGGGGAGCTGTTTTTT	CASSAWTGGIGELFF
TRBD1	TRBV5-1	.	TRBJ2-7	TGCGCCAGCAGCTTGGTCTACAGGGGGAGCTACGAGCAGTACTTC	CASSLVYRGSYEQYF
TRBD2	TRBV4-2	.	TRBJ2-5	TGTGCCAGCAGCCTTGGGACTAGCGGGGGGCTAGAGCAAGAGACCCAGTACTTC	CASSLGTSGGLEQETQYF
TRBD1	TRBV6-6	.	TRBJ1-1	TGTGCCAGCAGAGACAGGGTCCTCGAAGCTTTCTTT	CASRDRVLEAFF
TRBD1	TRBV5-1	.	TRBJ1-1	TGCGCCAGCAGCTTGGGGACAGGGGTGCGAGCTTTCTTT	CASSLGTGVRAFF
TRBD2	TRBV6-5	.	TRBJ2-7	TGTGCCAGCAGTTACTTGGGGACTAGCAGGGCCTACGAGCAGTACTTC	CASSYLGTSRAYEQYF
.	TRBV7-3	.	TRBJ2-3	TGTGCCAGCAGCTTAGGTGGCACAGATACGCAGTATTTT	CASSLGGTDTQYF
TRBD1	TRBV7-3	once	TRBJ2-7	TGTGCCAGCAGCCCCAACAGGGGGCAAAAGGAGCAGTACTTC	CASSPNRGQKEQYF
.	TRBV5-1	.	TRBJ2-7	TGCGCCAGCAGCTTGACGGGGGTCTCCTACGAGCAGTACTTC	CASSLTGVSYEQYF
.	TRBV27	once	TRBJ2-5	TGTGCCAGGAATGGGGCAGCGACCCAGTACTTC	CARNGAATQYF
TRBD1	TRBV5-5	.	TRBJ2-3	TGTGCCAGCAGCTCCCGGGACAGGGGAACGGATACGCAGTATTTT	CASSSRDRGTDTQYF
TRBD1	TRBV7-8	.	TRBJ1-1	TGTGCCAGCAGCGACGGGGACAGATTGAACACTGAAGCTTTCTTT	CASSDGDRLNTEAFF
TRBD1	TRBV6-5	.	TRBJ2-7	TGTGCCAGCAGATTAGCCGGGACAGGGAGCTACGAGCAGTACTTC	CASRLAGTGSYEQYF
.	TRBV2	.	TRBJ2-7	TGTGCCAGCAAGTCGGGGGCAGGGCTCGAGCAGTACTTC	CASKSGAGLEQYF
.	TRBV2	.	TRBJ2-3	TGTGCCAGCAGTGTAGCAGATACGCAGTATTTT	CASSVADTQYF
.	TRBV2	.	TRBJ2-1	TGTGCCAGCAGTGTGGCAGGGTGGAAGAATGAGCAGTTCTTC	CASSVAGWKNEQFF
.	TRBV29-1	.	TRBJ1-4	TGCAGCGTTCGGGCAGCAAGTTATGAAAAACTGTTTTTT	CSVRAASYEKLFF
.	TRBV19	.	TRBJ2-1	TGTGCCAGTAGTATAGCGGGCGTCAATGAGCAGTTCTTC	CASSIAGVNEQFF
.	TRBV5-1	.	TRBJ2-3	TGCGCCAGCAGCTTAAGGGGACTTAGTATCACAGATACGCAGTATTTT	CASSLRGLSITDTQYF
TRBD2	TRBV19	.	TRBJ2-3	TGTGCCAGTAGTAGAAGACCTACTCGAACTAGCGGGGGCACAGATACGCAGTATTTT	CASSRRPTRTSGGTDTQYF
.	TRBV7-9	.	TRBJ2-5	TGTGCCAGCAGCCCTAGTCCCGGGACAAAGCAAGAGACCCAGTACTTC	CASSPSPGTKQETQYF
.	TRBV11-3	.	TRBJ1-1	TGTGCCAGCAGCTTAGATGACACTGAAGCTTTCTTT	CASSLDDTEAFF
.	TRBV25-1	.	TRBJ2-3	TGTGCCAGCAGTGCCATGAATTCTAGCACAGATACGCAGTATTTT	CASSAMNSSTDTQYF
TRBD1	TRBV29-1	.	TRBJ1-1	TGCAGCGTCTTCAGGGGGACTGAAGCTTTCTTT	CSVFRGTEAFF
TRBD1	TRBV28	once	TRBJ1-4	TGTGCCAGCCGAGGACAGGGGTCTAATGAAAAACTGTTTTTT	CASRGQGSNEKLFF
.	TRBV12-5	.	TRBJ1-2	TGTGCTAGTGCCCTACGGGATAACTATGGCTACACCTTC	CASALRDNYGYTF
TRBD2	TRBV5-1	.	TRBJ2-5	TGCGCCAGCAGCTTGGAAGCGGGGGGGCGGGAGACCCAGTACTTC	CASSLEAGGRETQYF
TRBD2	TRBV11-3	.	TRBJ2-2	TGTGCCAGCAGACCCCGGACTAGTAGCACCGGGGAGCTGTTTTTT	CASRPRTSSTGELFF
.	TRBV5-1	.	TRBJ1-5	TGCGCCAGCAGCTCGGACGAGGGGCCCCAGCATTTT	CASSSDEGPQHF